This is a list of T cell receptor beta chains from one sample in a study of shared clonotypes between healthy human individuals. This table comes from immunoSEQ multiplex PCR, and its TCRdb copy is limited to in-frame clones, with some not included. The sample lists a few hundred thousand clones, around 96% seen once, with around 0.29% in the top ten. Material for sequencing was memory CD8+ T cells sorted from blood. The receptors originated from a man under 40 in good health. CDR3s include the opening cysteine and the closing phenylalanine or tryptophan. Each record gives: clone size, D gene, V gene, CDR3 length, J gene, CDR3 DNA, CDR3 protein. A D gene is named only where the DNA matches it firmly. Some rows have no size entry. The others give once, few or many, or a class for an expanded clone.

.	.	TRBV7-6	15	TRBJ1-1	TGTGCCAGCAGCTTACCCGGGGGCTTGAACACTGAAGCTTTCTTT	CASSLPGGLNTEAFF
.	.	TRBV4-1	17	TRBJ2-5	TGCGCCAGCAGTCTAAGAGGTGGGGTACGACCCCAAGAGACCCAGTACTTC	CASSLRGGVRPQETQYF
.	TRBD1	TRBV6-5	14	TRBJ2-2	TGTGCCAGCAGGCTGACAGGGGGCACCGGGGAGCTGTTTTTT	CASRLTGGTGELFF
.	.	TRBV7-9	11	TRBJ1-2	TGTGCCAGCGGAGGGGGAGTTGGCTACACCTTC	CASGGGVGYTF
.	.	TRBV10-1	15	TRBJ1-3	TGCGCCAGCAGTTCGGGAAAGGGAGAAGGAAACACCATATATTTT	CASSSGKGEGNTIYF
once	.	TRBV7-9	15	TRBJ2-3	TGTGCCAGCAGCAACGGGCAGGCGCGCACAGATACGCAGTATTTT	CASSNGQARTDTQYF
once	.	TRBV4-2	15	TRBJ2-5	TGTGCCAGCAGCCAAGACCCGATAGAGGGAGAGACCCAGTACTTC	CASSQDPIEGETQYF
once	TRBD2	TRBV5-4	14	TRBJ2-1	TGTGCCAGCAGCTTCACTAGCGGGAGTTATGAGCAGTTCTTC	CASSFTSGSYEQFF
.	.	TRBV4-1	14	TRBJ2-3	TGCGCCAGCAGCCAAGCGTCTAGCACAGATACGCAGTATTTT	CASSQASSTDTQYF
.	TRBD1	TRBV5-1	17	TRBJ2-7	TGCGCCAGCAGCCCAACGAACTTTGGGACAGGGTTCTACGAGCAGTACTTC	CASSPTNFGTGFYEQYF
.	.	TRBV30	15	TRBJ1-1	TGTGCCTGGAGTGTTTCAGTAGGTCTGAACACTGAAGCTTTCTTT	CAWSVSVGLNTEAFF
.	TRBD1	TRBV6-5	15	TRBJ2-7	TGTGCCAGCAGTTATTCGGGACAGGGCGCCTACGAGCAGTACTTC	CASSYSGQGAYEQYF
.	TRBD2	TRBV5-1	15	TRBJ2-1	TGCGCCAGCAGCTTGGTAGCGGGAGGGTGGAATGAGCAGTTCTTC	CASSLVAGGWNEQFF
.	.	TRBV27	13	TRBJ1-1	TGTGCCAGCAGTTTAATCTCTCACACTGAAGCTTTCTTT	CASSLISHTEAFF
.	TRBD1	TRBV18	13	TRBJ1-1	TGTGCCAGCTCATTAGACAGGGGCTCTGAAGCTTTCTTT	CASSLDRGSEAFF
.	TRBD2	TRBV30	13	TRBJ2-3	TGTGCTCGGTCCGGGACTACAACAGATACGCAGTATTTT	CARSGTTTDTQYF
.	TRBD2	TRBV6-5	15	TRBJ2-2	TGTGCCAGCAGCTCCTGGACTAGCGGGAAGGGGGAGCTGTTTTTT	CASSSWTSGKGELFF
.	.	TRBV27	13	TRBJ2-7	TGTGCCAGCCTTACTTCAGGACTCTACGAGCAGTACTTC	CASLTSGLYEQYF
.	.	TRBV7-9	16	TRBJ1-5	TGTGCCAGCAGTGGAGGGGGGACTTATAGCAATCAGCCCCAGCATTTT	CASSGGGTYSNQPQHF
.	TRBD1	TRBV6-5	14	TRBJ2-3	TGTGCCAGCAGTTACTCGCAGGGGGCAGATACGCAGTATTTT	CASSYSQGADTQYF
.	.	TRBV6-1	13	TRBJ2-7	TGTGCCAGCAGTGAGCAGGGAGGTCACGAGCAGTACTTC	CASSEQGGHEQYF
.	.	TRBV7-2	14	TRBJ1-6	TGTGCCAGCAGCTTGTCCAACCTTAATTCACCCCTCCACTTT	CASSLSNLNSPLHF
.	.	TRBV18	14	TRBJ2-3	TGTGCCAGCTCACCAACAGCAGGCACAGATACGCAGTATTTT	CASSPTAGTDTQYF
.	.	TRBV6-5	10	TRBJ1-2	TGTGCCAGCTTTCCCAGGTCCTACACCTTC	CASFPRSYTF
once	.	TRBV2	11	TRBJ2-2	TGTGCCAGCACGTACACCGGGGAGCTGTTTTTT	CASTYTGELFF
.	TRBD2	TRBV7-2	14	TRBJ2-7	TGTGCCAGCAGCGACCGACTAGCGGGCTACGAGCAGTACTTC	CASSDRLAGYEQYF
.	.	TRBV6-1	13	TRBJ2-5	TGTGCCAGCTCCCGTCCAGGGACAGAGACCCAGTACTTC	CASSRPGTETQYF
.	.	TRBV15	13	TRBJ2-2	TGTGCCACCAGCAGTCGGGGAGGTGGGGAGCTGTTTTTT	CATSSRGGGELFF
.	.	TRBV18	13	TRBJ2-5	TGTGCCAGCTCAAGCCTCGGGCAAGAGACCCAGTACTTC	CASSSLGQETQYF
once	TRBD2	TRBV14	15	TRBJ2-3	TGTGCCAGCAGCCAAGCGCTAGCGGGAGGAGATACGCAGTATTTT	CASSQALAGGDTQYF
.	.	TRBV5-1	15	TRBJ2-5	TGCGCCAGCAGCTTGATAATGCGACAACGCGAGACCCAGTACTTC	CASSLIMRQRETQYF
.	TRBD1	TRBV18	13	TRBJ1-2	TGTGCCAGCTCACCGAGCGGACAGGATGGCTACACCTTC	CASSPSGQDGYTF
.	TRBD1	TRBV5-6	15	TRBJ1-2	TGTGCCAGCAGCTATCCGGGACAGGGCAACTATGGCTACACCTTC	CASSYPGQGNYGYTF
.	TRBD2	TRBV28	16	TRBJ2-2	TGTGCCAGCAGTTTAAGGTCGGGAGGGAACACCGGGGAGCTGTTTTTT	CASSLRSGGNTGELFF
.	.	TRBV11-2	17	TRBJ2-1	TGTGCCAGCAGCTTAGAGCCTATAGGACGGAAATACAATGAGCAGTTCTTC	CASSLEPIGRKYNEQFF
.	TRBD2	TRBV5-1	14	TRBJ2-1	TGCGCCAGCAGACCCGGGACTAGCGAAAATGAGCAGTTCTTC	CASRPGTSENEQFF
.	.	TRBV7-8	15	TRBJ2-7	TGTGCCAGCAGCTTAGCGCGGGTTACGGTTTACGAGCAGTACTTC	CASSLARVTVYEQYF
.	.	TRBV6-1	12	TRBJ1-4	TGTGCCAGCAGGGGCGATCACGAAAAACTGTTTTTT	CASRGDHEKLFF
.	TRBD2	TRBV7-6	15	TRBJ2-7	TGTGCCAGCAGCTCCTCAGACAGCGGGAGCCACGAGCAGTACTTC	CASSSSDSGSHEQYF
.	.	TRBV6-5	13	TRBJ2-7	TGTGCCAGCAGTTACGACAAATCCTACGAGCAGTACTTC	CASSYDKSYEQYF
.	.	TRBV5-6	13	TRBJ2-5	TGTGCCAGCAGCTTCGGGGGCAGAGAGACCCAGTACTTC	CASSFGGRETQYF
.	TRBD2	TRBV9	15	TRBJ2-5	TGTGCCAGCAGCGTAGATGGGGGAGGGAGAAAGACCCAGTACTTC	CASSVDGGGRKTQYF
once	.	TRBV30	14	TRBJ2-5	TGTGCCTGTTTCCCCCGGGACGGGCAAGAGACCCAGTACTTC	CACFPRDGQETQYF
.	.	TRBV9	12	TRBJ1-2	TGTGCCAGCAGCGTAGGACGGTATGGCTACACCTTC	CASSVGRYGYTF